Below, one T cell receptor beta chain is given with its context. This clonotype has a count of ten or more. Its antigen remains unidentified. There are no base qualities to consult, and no much larger clone falls within one base. Based on the germline V gene, the CDR1 and CDR2 sequences are SNHLY and FYNNEI. From the cysteine through the phenylalanine, the CDR3 covers 16 amino acids. Just CDR3 DNA is preserved here, 48 bases in frame from base 1. Clipping removes 9 bases from V and 6 bases from J, with 11 as the unmatched junction base count. Ophthalmopathy patients had moderately to severely active disease, Clinical Activity Score of at least 3, NOSPECS grade of at least 4, and duration under 3 months. Exclusion was applied to patients with uncontrolled infections, other autoimmune diseases, pregnancy or lactation. Clinical symptoms, serum thyroxine and TRAb, thyroid ultrasound, and orbital computed tomography formed the basis for the diagnoses. PBMCs were isolated from around 10 ml of fresh peripheral blood by Ficoll-Paque density gradient centrifugation. Total RNA was extracted using Trizol reagent, and RNA quality was assessed on an Agilent 2100 Bioanalyzer.

The source of the sample is a study of T cells in Graves' hyperthyroidism and ophthalmopathy (dated by TCRdb to the late 2010s). Context from the whole study: Peripheral blood was sampled at the time of initial diagnosis, prior to any treatment. To identify distinguishing TCR V-J signatures, a discovery cohort of 90 to 100 patients was used, comprising approximately 40 with Graves' ophthalmopathy and approximately 58 with stable Graves' hyperthyroidism. Prospective prediction of ophthalmopathy was tested in an independent validation cohort of fewer than 20 hyperthyroidism patients and some 17 patients who later progressed to ophthalmopathy. For training and testing, the 100 or so patients in the discovery cohort were randomly divided in a 7:3 ratio. Thyroid tissue and blood T-cell repertoires from roughly six Graves' hyperthyroidism patients were also compared in the study. Once sampling was done, hyperthyroidism patients were given methimazole at a starting dose of 30 mg daily, whereas ophthalmopathy patients were given high-dose intravenous methylprednisolone. TCR Vbeta CDR3 sequencing of 130 to 150 peripheral blood samples (over 40 ophthalmopathy, some 75 hyperthyroidism and around 17 progressor patients) is reported in the paper.

Broad study findings and their caveats: A 13 V-J signature model separated ophthalmopathy from stable hyperthyroidism, with roughly 88% sensitivity and about 81% specificity in cross-validation and 80%/75% in testing. In validation, progression to ophthalmopathy was predicted by the model with 70.59% sensitivity and around 76% specificity, a median of about 6 months before onset. No statistical method was used to fix the sample size in advance, and group allocation was not hidden from the investigators. Most expanded thyroid clonotypes (frequency above 0.001) were also detected in blood, suggesting blood repertoires may reflect thyroid immune responses.

The TCR beta CDR3 regions were amplified from the RNA transcripts. The first round of RT-PCR for the TCR CDR3 was performed with the HTBI primer set and the Qiagen OneStep RT-PCR kit. Libraries were constructed in a second round of multiplex PCR, after which size selection and purification were carried out. Libraries were sequenced paired-end with 100 bp reads on an Illumina HiSeq2000. In the authors' own workflow: Raw data were processed with SOAPnuke, discarding reads with adapters, uncalled bases, mean Phred below 15, or no exact constant-primer or identifier match. High-quality paired reads were merged using COPE v1.2.5, and each unique nucleotide sequence was defined as a clonotype. MiTCR v1.1 was used to align the clonotypes against IMGT TRBV, TRBD and TRBJ reference segments. Only V-J combinations with frequency above 0.0001, covering about 99% of repertoires, were analysed. A TCS score was defined as the ratio between F50 (clonal expansion) and ExV (chaos), using BLOSUM62-based TCRdist between CDR3 peptides within each V-J. Welch's t-statistics and random forest reduced 500 to 650 V-J features to roughly 13, which were used in a naive Bayes classifier (R e1071). TCRdb reran the public reads through fastp at Q25 and MiXCR, keeping productive beta chains. Under each unique CDR3 protein, matching rows form one entry showing the most common genes and DNA. These V and J calls originate from TCRdb's pipeline instead of the authors' own analysis. This sample gives fewer than 500,000 distinct CDR3 sequences in total; 14% of them show up just once. Around a fifth of the sample is in the top ten clones.

The receptor comes from a woman aged 25 to 39 with Graves' ophthalmopathy. The sample taken for sequencing was blood. This chain joins TRBV2 to TRBJ2-3; TRBD2 lines up with 14 middle nucleotides. The sequenced DNA: TGTGCCAGTCGGCTGAGGACTAGCGGGGGGAGGGATACGCAGTATTTT. Its translation reads: CASRLRTSGGRDTQYF.